This T cell receptor beta chain emerged from a study of blood T cell repertoires in COVID-19. Trimming pared 2 bases from V and 8 bases from J, leaving 12 bases between. This CDR3 has 13 amino acids. Per the germline V gene, CDR1 is SGHTA and CDR2 is FQGNSA. In the original analysis: By means of reference gene primer amplification, nucleated cell counts were estimated. Libraries were prepared by immunoSEQ multiplex PCR; TCRdb keeps only in-frame clonotypes and omits some of them. The DNA was the basis for D and trimming; V, J and clone size are from that table. This sample yields roughly 110,000 clones, of which 71% are seen a single time; approximately 0.9% belongs to the top ten.

The V gene is TRBV7-2, the J gene TRBJ1-2; no definite D call. This TCR came from a human donor with acute or convalescent COVID-19. The donor label of this sample is uncertain. The sample consisted of peripheral blood. As DNA, the CDR3 is TGTGCCAGCAGCTTATCTTCAGCGGAAGGCTACACCTTC. Translating it yields CASSLSSAEGYTF.